One sample yielded the 5 T cell receptor beta chains listed below, sequenced in a study of CD8+CD57+ T cells in acquired aplastic anemia. Genomic DNA, the template, was used for profiling of the TCR beta VDJ and CDR3. TCRdb called the reads again in MiXCR, with one record for every CDR3 protein. This sample has roughly 180,000 distinct CDR3 sequences, with 64% found just once. The specimen sequenced was sorted CD4+, CD8+, or CD8+CD57+ T cells (not recorded which) from PBMCs. The origin of the receptors is a human donor with severe aplastic anemia or a healthy control (not recorded which).

This chain joins TRBV10-3 and TRBJ2-7; no firm D call. The CDR3 has 13 residues. Germline values: CDR1 ENHRY, CDR2 SYGVKD. Trimming removed 5 bases at V and 2 bases at J, with 10 bases between. The CDR3 region is CAISLAQPYEQYF. The DNA of the CDR3 is TGTGCCATCAGTCTCGCACAGCCCTACGAGCAGTACTTC.

The chain employs TRBV5-6 and TRBJ2-3, with D tentatively TRBD1 (5 bases). The CDR3 sequence is 14 residues long. Germline loops: CDR1 SGHDT, CDR2 YYEEEE. Trimming stripped 5 bases from V and 1 base from J, with 11 bases between. CDR3 nucleotides: TGTGCCAGCAGGTCTGTGACAGGCACAGATACGCAGTATTTT. It codes for CASRSVTGTDTQYF.

At least ten counts were recorded for this clonotype. V gene TRBV19 combines with J gene TRBJ1-1, with 9 positions matching TRBD1. CDR3 size: 13 residues. The V gene's germline CDR1 is LNHDA and CDR2 SQIVND (reference sequence). Trimming cost V 10 bases and J 7 bases; bases outside gene matches: 10. The CDR3 spells CATHRGQVNEAFF. The CDR3 DNA follows: TGTGCCACCCACAGGGGGCAGGTTAATGAAGCTTTCTTT.

This clonotype was counted between two and nine times. This chain joins TRBV15 and TRBJ2-1, with 9 nucleotides matching TRBD1. After removal of 5 bases from V and 7 bases from J, the junction contained 9 bases not matched to a gene. Per germline, CDR1 LNHNV and CDR2 YYDKDF (reference sequence). CDR3 size: 15 residues. The CDR3 protein is CATSLIGTGRNEQFF. The CDR3 DNA sequence: TGTGCCACCAGCTTAATTGGGACAGGGAGAAATGAGCAGTTCTTC.

The chain uses TRBV7-9 and TRBJ2-2; 15 nucleotides align to TRBD2. Unmatched junction bases numbered 10, after V lost 11 bases and J lost 0 bases. This CDR3 contains 18 residues. Germline CDR1 and CDR2: SEHNR and FQNEAQ (reference sequence). This CDR3 reads CAPPYGLAGGANTGELFF. The CDR3 region has the DNA TGTGCCCCTCCTTACGGACTAGCGGGGGGGGCGAACACCGGGGAGCTGTTTTTT.